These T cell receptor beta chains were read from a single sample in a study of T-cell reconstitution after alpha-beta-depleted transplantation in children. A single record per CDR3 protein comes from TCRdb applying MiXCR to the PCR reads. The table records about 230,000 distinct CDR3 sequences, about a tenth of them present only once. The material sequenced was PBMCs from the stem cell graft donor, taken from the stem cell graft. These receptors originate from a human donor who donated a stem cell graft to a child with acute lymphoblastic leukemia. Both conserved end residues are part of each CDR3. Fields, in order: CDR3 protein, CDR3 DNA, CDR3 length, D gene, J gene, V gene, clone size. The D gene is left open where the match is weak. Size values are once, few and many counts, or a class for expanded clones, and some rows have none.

CDR3 protein: CSARPRTGGGFTQAFF
CDR3 DNA: TGCAGTGCTAGACCTAGGACAGGGGGCGGCTTTACTCAAGCTTTCTTT
CDR3 length: 16
D gene: TRBD1
J gene: TRBJ1-1
V gene: TRBV20-1
clone size: .

CDR3 protein: CASSLGGREGVKQFF
CDR3 DNA: TGCGCCAGCAGCTTGGGGGGCCGGGAAGGTGTCAAGCAGTTCTTC
CDR3 length: 15
D gene: .
J gene: TRBJ2-1
V gene: TRBV5-1
clone size: many

CDR3 protein: CASSFRADTEAFF
CDR3 DNA: TGTGCCAGCAGCTTCCGGGCGGACACTGAAGCTTTCTTT
CDR3 length: 13
D gene: .
J gene: TRBJ1-1
V gene: TRBV7-8
clone size: few

CDR3 protein: CASSEGQGLPYEQYF
CDR3 DNA: TGTGCCAGCAGCGAAGGACAGGGACTTCCCTACGAGCAGTACTTC
CDR3 length: 15
D gene: TRBD1
J gene: TRBJ2-7
V gene: TRBV11-2
clone size: few

CDR3 protein: CASRPGQGGTETQYF
CDR3 DNA: TGTGCCAGCAGACCCGGACAGGGAGGGACGGAGACCCAGTACTTC
CDR3 length: 15
D gene: .
J gene: TRBJ2-5
V gene: TRBV12-3/TRBV12-4
clone size: few

CDR3 protein: CSARAEGGQPQHF
CDR3 DNA: TGCAGTGCTAGAGCTGAAGGGGGTCAGCCCCAGCATTTT
CDR3 length: 13
D gene: .
J gene: TRBJ1-5
V gene: TRBV20-1
clone size: few

CDR3 protein: CASSQGRFNEQYF
CDR3 DNA: TGCGCCAGCAGCCAAGGTCGCTTTAACGAGCAGTACTTC
CDR3 length: 13
D gene: .
J gene: TRBJ2-7
V gene: TRBV4-1
clone size: few

CDR3 protein: CASSQEGTAVTSPLHF
CDR3 DNA: TGTGCCAGCAGCCAAGAAGGGACAGCAGTTACTTCACCCCTCCACTTT
CDR3 length: 16
D gene: TRBD1
J gene: TRBJ1-6
V gene: TRBV4-2
clone size: many

CDR3 protein: CASPEGTGEGELFF
CDR3 DNA: TGTGCCAGCCCAGAGGGAACCGGAGAAGGAGAGCTGTTTTTT
CDR3 length: 14
D gene: .
J gene: TRBJ2-2
V gene: TRBV18
clone size: many

CDR3 protein: CASSRTGEQYF
CDR3 DNA: TGTGCCAGCAGCCGGACAGGCGAGCAGTACTTC
CDR3 length: 11
D gene: TRBD1
J gene: TRBJ2-7
V gene: TRBV12-3/TRBV12-4
clone size: many

CDR3 protein: CASSIVSSETQYF
CDR3 DNA: TGTGCCAGTAGTATCGTGTCTAGCGAGACCCAGTACTTC
CDR3 length: 13
D gene: .
J gene: TRBJ2-5
V gene: TRBV19
clone size: .

CDR3 protein: CASSSGQGHSPLHF
CDR3 DNA: TGTGCCAGCAGTTCGGGACAGGGCCATTCACCCCTCCACTTT
CDR3 length: 14
D gene: TRBD1
J gene: TRBJ1-6
V gene: TRBV6-5
clone size: few

CDR3 protein: CASRTYNREGTYLRPLEATEAFF
CDR3 DNA: TGTGCAAGTCGCACATACAACAGGGAAGGGACCTATCTAAGGCCACTCGAGGCCACTGAAGCTTTCTTT
CDR3 length: 23
D gene: .
J gene: TRBJ1-1
V gene: TRBV12-2
clone size: .

CDR3 protein: CASSLSGGVPYEQYF
CDR3 DNA: TGTGCCAGCAGCTTGAGCGGGGGGGTCCCCTACGAGCAGTACTTC
CDR3 length: 15
D gene: TRBD2
J gene: TRBJ2-7
V gene: TRBV7-2
clone size: few

CDR3 protein: CASSQGRGPGTDTQYF
CDR3 DNA: TGTGCCAGCAGCCAAGGACGGGGGCCCGGCACAGATACGCAGTATTTT
CDR3 length: 16
D gene: .
J gene: TRBJ2-3
V gene: TRBV3-1
clone size: .

CDR3 protein: CASTGGNNYGYTF
CDR3 DNA: TGTGCCAGCACAGGGGGTAATAACTATGGCTACACCTTC
CDR3 length: 13
D gene: TRBD1
J gene: TRBJ1-2
V gene: TRBV27
clone size: few

CDR3 protein: CAYSPAGTSYNEQFF
CDR3 DNA: TGTGCCTACTCGCCAGCGGGGACCTCCTACAATGAGCAGTTCTTC
CDR3 length: 15
D gene: TRBD2
J gene: TRBJ2-1
V gene: TRBV30
clone size: few

CDR3 protein: CASSLGGLRSNEQFF
CDR3 DNA: TGTGCCAGCAGCTTAGGAGGGCTGAGAAGCAATGAGCAGTTCTTC
CDR3 length: 15
D gene: .
J gene: TRBJ2-1
V gene: TRBV7-6
clone size: .

CDR3 protein: CASSLWLAGGDNEQFF
CDR3 DNA: TGTGCCAGCAGCTTATGGCTAGCGGGGGGGGACAATGAGCAGTTCTTC
CDR3 length: 16
D gene: TRBD2
J gene: TRBJ2-1
V gene: TRBV7-2
clone size: .

CDR3 protein: CASSTRDNPGLYEQYF
CDR3 DNA: TGTGCCAGTAGTACGAGGGACAACCCGGGCCTGTACGAGCAGTACTTC
CDR3 length: 16
D gene: .
J gene: TRBJ2-7
V gene: TRBV19
clone size: few

CDR3 protein: CASRAGENTEAFF
CDR3 DNA: TGCGCCAGCAGGGCGGGCGAGAACACTGAAGCTTTCTTT
CDR3 length: 13
D gene: .
J gene: TRBJ1-1
V gene: TRBV5-1
clone size: few

CDR3 protein: CASSGDRGRFGTEAFF
CDR3 DNA: TGTGCCAGCAGTGGCGACAGGGGGCGTTTCGGCACTGAAGCTTTCTTT
CDR3 length: 16
D gene: TRBD1
J gene: TRBJ1-1
V gene: TRBV2
clone size: many

CDR3 protein: CASSLEVITGANVLTF
CDR3 DNA: TGTGCCAGCAGCTTGGAGGTCATCACTGGGGCCAACGTCCTGACTTTC
CDR3 length: 16
D gene: .
J gene: TRBJ2-6
V gene: TRBV5-4
clone size: .

CDR3 protein: CASQDRDYGYTF
CDR3 DNA: TGTGCCAGCCAGGACAGGGACTATGGCTACACCTTC
CDR3 length: 12
D gene: TRBD1
J gene: TRBJ1-2
V gene: TRBV3-1
clone size: few

CDR3 protein: CASSLRGDLTDTQYF
CDR3 DNA: TGTGCCAGCAGCTTAAGGGGGGACCTCACAGATACGCAGTATTTT
CDR3 length: 15
D gene: .
J gene: TRBJ2-3
V gene: TRBV7-9
clone size: many

CDR3 protein: CASSLDTGLLGFRTEAFF
CDR3 DNA: TGTGCCAGCAGCTTGGATACAGGGCTCCTTGGGTTTCGCACTGAAGCTTTCTTT
CDR3 length: 18
D gene: .
J gene: TRBJ1-1
V gene: TRBV11-1
clone size: .

CDR3 protein: CASSLGEKNTDTQYF
CDR3 DNA: TGCGCCAGCAGCTTAGGGGAAAAAAATACAGATACGCAGTATTTT
CDR3 length: 15
D gene: .
J gene: TRBJ2-3
V gene: TRBV5-1
clone size: many

CDR3 protein: CASSPSLTGDQPQHF
CDR3 DNA: TGTGCCAGCTCACCGTCCCTGACAGGGGATCAGCCCCAGCATTTT
CDR3 length: 15
D gene: TRBD1
J gene: TRBJ1-5
V gene: TRBV18
clone size: few

CDR3 protein: CSVRTRPYEQYF
CDR3 DNA: TGCAGCGTTAGAACAAGACCCTACGAGCAGTACTTC
CDR3 length: 12
D gene: .
J gene: TRBJ2-7
V gene: TRBV29-1
clone size: few

CDR3 protein: CASSIITLQYF
CDR3 DNA: TGTGCCAGCAGCATCATAACGCTACAGTATTTT
CDR3 length: 11
D gene: .
J gene: TRBJ2-3
V gene: TRBV7-2
clone size: few

CDR3 protein: CASSVNGMEAFF
CDR3 DNA: TGCGCCAGCAGTGTTAACGGGATGGAAGCTTTCTTT
CDR3 length: 12
D gene: .
J gene: TRBJ1-1
V gene: TRBV10-2
clone size: .

CDR3 protein: CASTVQGVDEKLFF
CDR3 DNA: TGCGCCAGCACGGTACAGGGAGTGGATGAAAAACTGTTTTTT
CDR3 length: 14
D gene: .
J gene: TRBJ1-4
V gene: TRBV4-1
clone size: .

CDR3 protein: CASSSIGTGAIEAFF
CDR3 DNA: TGTGCCAGCAGTTCCATTGGGACAGGGGCAATTGAAGCTTTCTTT
CDR3 length: 15
D gene: TRBD1
J gene: TRBJ1-1
V gene: TRBV28
clone size: many

CDR3 protein: CASSLRQDSTDTQYF
CDR3 DNA: TGTGCCAGCAGCTTAAGACAGGATAGCACAGATACGCAGTATTTT
CDR3 length: 15
D gene: .
J gene: TRBJ2-3
V gene: TRBV7-6
clone size: .

CDR3 protein: CASSSTNYGYTF
CDR3 DNA: TGTGCCAGCAGTTCTACGAACTATGGCTACACCTTC
CDR3 length: 12
D gene: .
J gene: TRBJ1-2
V gene: TRBV6-5
clone size: .

CDR3 protein: CSVDPSLTGYGYTF
CDR3 DNA: TGCAGCGTTGATCCCTCCCTTACAGGCTATGGCTACACCTTC
CDR3 length: 14
D gene: .
J gene: TRBJ1-2
V gene: TRBV29-1
clone size: .

CDR3 protein: CASRPLERAEAFF
CDR3 DNA: TGTGCCAGCAGGCCGTTAGAGAGGGCTGAAGCTTTCTTT
CDR3 length: 13
D gene: .
J gene: TRBJ1-1
V gene: TRBV6-1
clone size: .

CDR3 protein: CASSVTGTGDQETQYF
CDR3 DNA: TGCGCCAGCAGCGTAACCGGGACAGGGGACCAAGAGACCCAGTACTTC
CDR3 length: 16
D gene: TRBD1
J gene: TRBJ2-5
V gene: TRBV5-1
clone size: many

CDR3 protein: CASSIGYSIAKNIQYF
CDR3 DNA: TGTGCCAGTAGTATTGGATATTCTATAGCCAAAAACATTCAGTACTTC
CDR3 length: 16
D gene: .
J gene: TRBJ2-4
V gene: TRBV19
clone size: .

CDR3 protein: CASSLISSGSGYTF
CDR3 DNA: TGTGCCAGCAGTTTAATTTCATCAGGGTCTGGCTACACCTTC
CDR3 length: 14
D gene: .
J gene: TRBJ1-2
V gene: TRBV12-3/TRBV12-4
clone size: few

CDR3 protein: CASSLALGQGNEKLFF
CDR3 DNA: TGTGCCAGCAGTTTAGCGCTAGGACAGGGTAATGAAAAACTGTTTTTT
CDR3 length: 16
D gene: TRBD1
J gene: TRBJ1-4
V gene: TRBV12-3/TRBV12-4
clone size: many

CDR3 protein: CSARQGAWNQPQHF
CDR3 DNA: TGCAGTGCTCGACAGGGGGCATGGAATCAGCCCCAGCATTTT
CDR3 length: 14
D gene: TRBD1
J gene: TRBJ1-5
V gene: TRBV20-1
clone size: .

CDR3 protein: CASSSRTYEQYF
CDR3 DNA: TGTGCCAGCAGTTCACGTACCTACGAGCAGTACTTC
CDR3 length: 12
D gene: .
J gene: TRBJ2-7
V gene: TRBV27
clone size: few

CDR3 protein: CSASPPRGQDRQPQHF
CDR3 DNA: TGCAGTGCTAGTCCCCCCCGGGGACAGGACCGCCAGCCCCAGCATTTT
CDR3 length: 16
D gene: TRBD1
J gene: TRBJ1-5
V gene: TRBV20-1
clone size: .

CDR3 protein: CASSLVGKVDTQYF
CDR3 DNA: TGCGCCAGCAGCTTGGTGGGGAAGGTAGATACGCAGTATTTT
CDR3 length: 14
D gene: .
J gene: TRBJ2-3
V gene: TRBV5-1
clone size: few

CDR3 protein: CASSPETSSDTQYF
CDR3 DNA: TGTGCCAGCTCACCTGAGACTAGTTCAGATACGCAGTATTTT
CDR3 length: 14
D gene: .
J gene: TRBJ2-3
V gene: TRBV18
clone size: many

CDR3 protein: CASSRAGGPSETQYF
CDR3 DNA: TGTGCCAGCAGTCGAGCGGGGGGGCCGTCGGAGACCCAGTACTTC
CDR3 length: 15
D gene: TRBD2
J gene: TRBJ2-5
V gene: TRBV12-3/TRBV12-4
clone size: many

CDR3 protein: CASSRKGHHTPDEQYF
CDR3 DNA: TGTGCCAGCAGCAGAAAGGGACACCATACTCCGGACGAGCAGTACTTC
CDR3 length: 16
D gene: .
J gene: TRBJ2-7
V gene: TRBV7-9
clone size: .

CDR3 protein: CASSYLRVYEQYF
CDR3 DNA: TGTGCCAGCAGCTATCTGAGGGTCTACGAGCAGTACTTC
CDR3 length: 13
D gene: .
J gene: TRBJ2-7
V gene: TRBV5-5
clone size: few

CDR3 protein: CASSQELRGSDEQFF
CDR3 DNA: TGCGCCAGCAGCCAAGAGTTACGGGGGTCGGATGAGCAGTTCTTC
CDR3 length: 15
D gene: .
J gene: TRBJ2-1
V gene: TRBV4-3
clone size: few

CDR3 protein: CSASPPARGPYEQYF
CDR3 DNA: TGCAGTGCTAGCCCCCCGGCCAGGGGCCCTTACGAGCAGTACTTC
CDR3 length: 15
D gene: .
J gene: TRBJ2-7
V gene: TRBV20-1
clone size: few

CDR3 protein: CASSPPGGSGGLWYNEQFF
CDR3 DNA: TGTGCCAGCAGCCCGCCGGGGGGTAGCGGGGGGCTATGGTACAATGAGCAGTTCTTC
CDR3 length: 19
D gene: TRBD2
J gene: TRBJ2-1
V gene: TRBV13
clone size: .

CDR3 protein: CASNGLNTEAFF
CDR3 DNA: TGTGCCAGCAATGGTCTGAACACTGAAGCTTTCTTT
CDR3 length: 12
D gene: .
J gene: TRBJ1-1
V gene: TRBV3-1
clone size: many

CDR3 protein: CASTLDSDQPQHF
CDR3 DNA: TGTGCCAGCACCCTGGACAGCGATCAGCCCCAGCATTTT
CDR3 length: 13
D gene: .
J gene: TRBJ1-5
V gene: TRBV12-3/TRBV12-4
clone size: many

CDR3 protein: CASSLSAGWDDEQYF
CDR3 DNA: TGCGCCAGCAGCTTGTCGGCAGGATGGGATGACGAGCAGTACTTC
CDR3 length: 15
D gene: .
J gene: TRBJ2-7
V gene: TRBV5-1
clone size: .

CDR3 protein: CSARDTQRNTIYF
CDR3 DNA: TGCAGTGCTAGAGATACACAGAGAAACACCATATATTTT
CDR3 length: 13
D gene: .
J gene: TRBJ1-3
V gene: TRBV20-1
clone size: many

CDR3 protein: CASSLTGGVYNEQFF
CDR3 DNA: TGTGCCAGCAGCCTTACAGGGGGAGTCTACAATGAGCAGTTCTTC
CDR3 length: 15
D gene: TRBD1
J gene: TRBJ2-1
V gene: TRBV6-1
clone size: few

CDR3 protein: CASSQLSDGELFF
CDR3 DNA: TGTGCCAGCAGCCAACTATCAGACGGGGAGCTGTTTTTT
CDR3 length: 13
D gene: .
J gene: TRBJ2-2
V gene: TRBV14
clone size: many

CDR3 protein: CASSLSGTPKAVETQYF
CDR3 DNA: TGCGCCAGCAGCTTGAGTGGGACTCCCAAAGCCGTCGAGACCCAGTACTTC
CDR3 length: 17
D gene: .
J gene: TRBJ2-5
V gene: TRBV5-1
clone size: many

CDR3 protein: CASSSYIDLGTNKTGELFF
CDR3 DNA: TGTGCCAGCAGCTCATACATAGATCTCGGGACAAATAAGACCGGGGAGCTGTTTTTT
CDR3 length: 19
D gene: .
J gene: TRBJ2-2
V gene: TRBV11-2
clone size: .